The rows below give T cell receptor beta chains drawn from one sample of a study of blood T cell repertoires in COVID-19. The assay was immunoSEQ multiplex PCR, and TCRdb's table has in-frame clones only and misses some. The profile covers hundreds of thousands of clones, with about 90% appearing a single time and roughly 0.84% taken by the ten largest. The specimen sequenced was peripheral blood. The receptors come from a man aged 18-30 years with COVID-19, enrolled during active disease. Both conserved end residues are part of each CDR3. Each record gives: D gene, J gene, clone size, V gene, CDR3 DNA, CDR3 protein. A D gene is named only where the DNA matches it firmly. Size values are once, few and many counts, or a class for expanded clones, and some rows have none.

>NA|TRBJ1-5|once|TRBV2
TGTGCCAGCAGTGTGGGGAGAGGGAGTAGCAATCAGCCCCAGCATTTT
CASSVGRGSSNQPQHF
>TRBD1|TRBJ1-2|NA|TRBV27
TGTGCCAGCAGAGCTACCCTTGGACAGGGTCGGGATGGCTACACCTTC
CASRATLGQGRDGYTF
>TRBD1|TRBJ1-1|few|TRBV9
TGTGCCAGCAGCGTAGGGACAGGGAAAGCTTTCTTT
CASSVGTGKAFF
>NA|TRBJ1-1|NA|TRBV6-6
TGTGCCAGCAGTCAGGGTTTAGCGGCTGAAGCTTTCTTT
CASSQGLAAEAFF
>TRBD1|TRBJ1-5|NA|TRBV4-1
TGCGCCAGCAGCCTGACCCCGGGACAGGGTTACCAGCCCCAGCATTTT
CASSLTPGQGYQPQHF
>NA|TRBJ2-1|NA|TRBV24-1
TGTGCCACCAGTGATTTGCCAGACGGGAGTGAGCAGTTCTTC
CATSDLPDGSEQFF
>TRBD1|TRBJ2-5|NA|TRBV7-9
TGTGCCAGCAGCTTAGAGGGACAGGGGTTGCCAGAGACCCAGTACTTC
CASSLEGQGLPETQYF
>TRBD1|TRBJ2-1|NA|TRBV5-4
TGTGCCAGCAGCACCCAGCAATGGGACAGTAACAATGAGCAGTTCTTC
CASSTQQWDSNNEQFF
>NA|TRBJ1-3|NA|TRBV11-2
TGTGCCAGCAGCCAGGACAGAGGAAACACCATATATTTT
CASSQDRGNTIYF
>TRBD1|TRBJ2-7|NA|TRBV6-5
TGTGCCAGCAGCCCAGGGGGTTTTGACTACGAGCAGTACTTC
CASSPGGFDYEQYF
>NA|TRBJ2-7|NA|TRBV6-5
TGTGCCAGCAGTTACTCCAAGCGCCCGAGCTCCTACGAGCAGTACTTC
CASSYSKRPSSYEQYF
>TRBD2|TRBJ2-1|NA|TRBV5-1
TGCGCCAGCAGCTTGGTTAGCGGGGGGTACAATGAGCAGTTCTTC
CASSLVSGGYNEQFF
>NA|TRBJ2-7|NA|TRBV11-2
TGTGCCAGCAGCTTACCGCCAGGGGAGTACTTC
CASSLPPGEYF
>NA|TRBJ2-2|NA|TRBV21-1
TGTGCCAGCTGCCGGGGACAGGGATGTGGCGGGGAGCTGTTTTTT
CASCRGQGCGGELFF
>NA|TRBJ2-7|NA|TRBV7-6
TGTGCCAGCAGCTTAAACCCAGGGGCCGCTGCCGGGCAGTACTTC
CASSLNPGAAAGQYF
>NA|TRBJ1-5|NA|TRBV7-9
TGTGCCAGCAGCTCCGGGGGAGAAACACAGCCCCAGCATTTT
CASSSGGETQPQHF
>TRBD2|TRBJ2-1|once|TRBV7-9
TGTGCCAGCAGCAAAAAATTGACCCGTCGGGGCGGGAGGTTGACGCACAATGAGCAGTTCTTC
CASSKKLTRRGGRLTHNEQFF
>TRBD1|TRBJ2-5|NA|TRBV3-1/TRBV3-2
TGTGCCAGCAGCCAAGACAGGGGGCTTGAGACCCAGTACTTC
CASSQDRGLETQYF
>TRBD2|TRBJ2-3|NA|TRBV5-1
TGCGCCAGCAGCTTGGAGGGGAGGGGAAGGACAGATACGCAGTATTTT
CASSLEGRGRTDTQYF
>NA|TRBJ1-1|NA|TRBV7-2
TGTGCCAGCAGCTTCCGGGACATAATGAACACTGAAGCTTTCTTT
CASSFRDIMNTEAFF
>NA|TRBJ2-3|NA|TRBV7-2
TGTGCCAGCAGCCCCTACACAGATACGCAGTATTTT
CASSPYTDTQYF
>NA|TRBJ2-7|NA|TRBV18
TGTGCCAGCTCACCACTATCGAGTTACGAGCAGTACTTC
CASSPLSSYEQYF
>NA|TRBJ2-2|NA|TRBV24-1
TGTGCCACCAGTGATTTCTGGCCCGGGGAGCTGTTTTTT
CATSDFWPGELFF
>TRBD1|TRBJ1-5|NA|TRBV3-1/TRBV3-2
TGTGCCAGCAGCCAACGGGACAGTTATCAGCCCCAGCATTTT
CASSQRDSYQPQHF
>TRBD1|TRBJ1-1|once|TRBV27
TGTGCCAGCAGCCCGGGGACAGGGGGCGGGAACACTGAAGCTTTCTTT
CASSPGTGGGNTEAFF
>TRBD2|TRBJ2-1|once|TRBV6-6
TGTGCCATCCGGGGGGGTGAGGGTGAGCAGTTCTTC
CAIRGGEGEQFF
>NA|TRBJ2-7|NA|TRBV29-1
TGCAGCGTTGGAGGCGGCTACGAGCAGTACTTC
CSVGGGYEQYF
>NA|TRBJ2-5|once|TRBV10-2
TGCGCCAGCAACGGGTTGGGAGGTGGAGAGACCCAGTACTTC
CASNGLGGGETQYF
>TRBD1|TRBJ1-5|many|TRBV4-1
TGCGCCAGCAGCCAAGAGGCGACAGGGGCTTGGCCCCAGCATTTT
CASSQEATGAWPQHF
>NA|TRBJ2-2|once|TRBV28
TGTGCCAGCAGTTCCTCTAGCCCCGGGGAGCTGTTTTTT
CASSSSSPGELFF
>TRBD1|TRBJ2-7|NA|TRBV9
TGTGCCAGCAGCGCCAATAGGGACAGGGGGCACAACGAGCAGTACTTC
CASSANRDRGHNEQYF
>TRBD1|TRBJ2-5|NA|TRBV2
TGTGCCAGCAGCGTCAGGGGGCGCGAGACCCAGTACTTC
CASSVRGRETQYF
>TRBD2|TRBJ2-5|NA|TRBV3-1/TRBV3-2
TGTGCCAGCAGCCTACGCGGGGGAGAGATACAAGAGACCCAGTACTTC
CASSLRGGEIQETQYF
>NA|TRBJ2-6|once|TRBV25-1
TGTGCCAGCAGTGAGAGAGGAGCCCGAGTCTCTGGGGCCAACGTCCTGACTTTC
CASSERGARVSGANVLTF
>NA|TRBJ2-2|NA|TRBV27
TGTGCCAGCAGTTTACAGGGACTCAACACCGGGGAGCTGTTTTTT
CASSLQGLNTGELFF
>NA|TRBJ2-7|NA|TRBV19
TGTGCCAGTAGTATCCGGGATCGACCCGAGCAGTACTTC
CASSIRDRPEQYF
>TRBD2|TRBJ2-1|NA|TRBV4-2
TGTGCCAGCAGCCGGTTACTAGCGACTGAGCAGTTCTTC
CASSRLLATEQFF
>NA|TRBJ2-5|once|TRBV19
TGTGCCAGTAGTATACAGGGAGGCCAAGAGACCCAGTACTTC
CASSIQGGQETQYF
>TRBD2|TRBJ2-7|NA|TRBV5-1
TGCGCCAGCAGCTTTACTCCGGGACTAAATAACTACGAGCAGTACTTC
CASSFTPGLNNYEQYF
>TRBD1|TRBJ2-1|NA|TRBV4-1
TGCGCCAGCAGCCAAGAAGTTTGGACAGGGTCCTACAATGAGCAGTTCTTC
CASSQEVWTGSYNEQFF
>TRBD2|TRBJ2-7|few|TRBV29-1
TGCAGCGTATACGGACTAGCGGGATACTACGAGCAGTACTTC
CSVYGLAGYYEQYF